A few counts support the clone carrying this T cell receptor beta chain. Amplification targeted TCR beta CDR3 regions from RNA transcripts. In the first-round RT-PCR of the TCR CDR3, the HTBI primer set was used. TCRdb recomputed calls from the multiplex PCR reads with MiXCR, one row per CDR3 protein. The sample shows hundreds of thousands of distinct CDR3 sequences, about 15% of them seen only once. The entry originates in a study of T cells in Graves' hyperthyroidism and ophthalmopathy. There are 16 residues in the CDR3. After removal of 4 bases from V and 7 bases from J, the junction contained 8 bases not matched to a gene. Germline lookup yields CDR1 SGHRS and CDR2 YFSETQ.

Material for sequencing was blood. The V and J genes are TRBV5-1 and TRBJ2-1; 13 bases are shared with TRBD2. This TCR was recovered from a young woman with Graves' ophthalmopathy. CDR3 sequence (DNA): TGCGCCAGCAGCACCGGGACTAGCGGGGTAGTGAATGAGCAGTTCTTC. This encodes CASSTGTSGVVNEQFF.